Here is one TCR beta chain with its context. The sample is drawn from a study of blood T cell repertoires in COVID-19. Per the original methods: Using reference gene primer amplification, nucleated cell counts were estimated. TCRdb's table, derived via immunoSEQ multiplex PCR, lists solely in-frame clones and lacks some. V and J calls and clone size are those listed in that table; D and trimming were worked out from the DNA. Of some 360,000 clones listed, roughly 90% are singletons. The germline V gene encodes CDR1 SGDLS and CDR2 YYNGEE. The CDR3 covers 17 residues. After removal of 0 bases from V and 1 base from J, the junction contained 4 bases not matched to a gene.

The chain is built from TRBV9 and TRBJ1-3, with TRBD1 matching 10 bases. The clonotype comes from a woman in her 30s who had been exposed to COVID-19. The sequenced sample consisted of PBMCs or T cells enriched from blood (not recorded which). The CDR3 DNA is TGTGCCAGCAGCGTAGTGGACAGGGGGTTTTCTGGAAACACCATATATTTT. Translating gives CASSVVDRGFSGNTIYF.